The sequence of this TCR beta chain was determined in a study of human T cells and chemical hapten exposure. The CDR3 has 16 residues. Germline V CDR1 and CDR2: SGHRS, YFSETQ. V was trimmed by 2 bases and J by 0 bases, leaving 12 bases between them. In its sample, this clonotype was seen a few times. Time point denoted: patch test 1, 2 weeks after DPC sensitization. Documented treatment: therapeutic diphenylcyclopropenone sensitization with weekly scalp DPC. A single record per CDR3 protein comes from TCRdb applying MiXCR to the RACE reads. The repertoire holds 300,000 to 400,000 distinct CDR3 sequences, with around 7% as singletons.

The sample here was whole blood, taken in connection with sensitization to the hapten diphenylcyclopropenone (DPC). This chain connects TRBV5-1 to TRBJ1-3; D is possibly TRBD1 (6 bases). The source of this sequence is a woman aged 18-35 years with alopecia areata. Some clones in this sample may be carry-over from other donors' samples. Here the CDR3 DNA reads TGCGCCAGCAGCTTTGCAGGACAGCTCTCTGGAAACACCATATATTTT. It yields the protein CASSFAGQLSGNTIYF.